Presented here are 8 T cell receptor beta chains from one specimen sequenced in a study of blood T cell repertoires in COVID-19. The table came from immunoSEQ multiplex PCR; TCRdb's copy has only in-frame clones and leaves some out. The table lists 150,000 to 200,000 clones, 88% of them singletons. The sequencing sample was made of PBMCs or T cells enriched from blood (not recorded which). These receptors originate from a woman between 18 and 29 years old who had recovered from COVID-19.

The V call is TRBV7-2, the J call TRBJ2-1; no reliable D call. This CDR3 comprises 15 residues. The germline CDR1 and CDR2 sequences are SGHTA and FQGNSA. The germline V and J ends were trimmed by 4 bases and 5 bases, with 15 bases remaining between them. CDR3 amino acids: CASSWVSADHNEQFF. The CDR3 DNA reads as TGTGCCAGCAGCTGGGTCTCCGCGGATCACAATGAGCAGTTCTTC.

The gene calls are TRBV4-2 and TRBJ2-7; maybe TRBD1 (5 bases). The CDR3 loop spans 12 amino acids. V shed 0 bases and J shed 7 bases, with 7 bases lying between them. Germline CDR1 is LGHNA and CDR2 is YNFKEQ. In DNA form, the CDR3 reads TGTGCCAGCAGCCAAGATAACAGGGAGCAGTACTTC. This codes for CASSQDNREQYF.

V gene TRBV19 combines with J gene TRBJ2-7; the match to TRBD1 covers 10 bases. With 3 bases clipped from V and 3 bases from J, the junction kept 5 bases outside the gene matches. The CDR3 runs 15 residues. CDR1 LNHDA and CDR2 SQIVND come from the germline V gene (reference sequence). CDR3 residues: CASSIPGQGIYEQYF. The DNA of the CDR3 is TGTGCCAGTAGTATTCCGGGACAGGGGATCTACGAGCAGTACTTC.

The gene calls are TRBV10-2 and TRBJ2-3, with 14 positions matching TRBD2. J gave up 2 bases and V 6 bases, and 4 bases lay outside the gene matches. Germline lookup yields CDR1 WSHSY and CDR2 SAAADI. CDR3 size: 16 residues. The CDR3 sequence is CASSLGLAGDTDTQYF. CDR3 bases: TGCGCCAGCAGCTTGGGACTAGCGGGGGACACAGATACGCAGTATTTT.

The chain couples TRBV10-3 to TRBJ1-5; a possible D gene is TRBD1 (5 bases). Germline V CDR1 and CDR2: ENHRY, SYGVKD. The ends were cut back, 1 base at V and 7 bases at J, with 17 bases in the middle. The CDR3 loop spans 16 amino acids. CDR3 bases: TGTGCCATCAGTGAGTACGTCGGGGGAAAGGGGCAGCCCCAGCATTTT. Translated, it gives CAISEYVGGKGQPQHF.

The chain employs TRBV7-3 and TRBJ1-1, with TRBD1 matching 11 bases. This CDR3 region has 15 residues. The germline V gene has CDR1 SGHTA and CDR2 FQGTGA. The V and J ends lost 5 bases and 7 bases, in that order; junction bases with no gene match: 9. This chain's CDR3 is CASSQAGQGAGEAFF. In DNA form, the CDR3 reads TGTGCCAGCAGCCAAGCTGGACAGGGGGCGGGTGAAGCTTTCTTT.

This chain links TRBV4-2 with TRBJ2-7, with 12 bases that match TRBD2. Germline V lookup: CDR1 LGHNA, CDR2 YNFKEQ. The CDR3 loop spans 16 amino acids. V was clipped by 3 bases and J by 0 bases; unmatched bases: 3. CDR3 residues: CASSQTSGSISYEQYF. The DNA of the CDR3 is TGTGCCAGCAGCCAGACTAGCGGGAGTATCTCCTACGAGCAGTACTTC.

This sequence joins TRBV3-1 (or the pseudogene TRBV3-2) and TRBJ2-5; D might be TRBD1 (6 bases). The CDR3 runs 15 residues. Trimming left V 1 base short and J 3 bases short, with 12 bases between. Germline values: CDR1 LGHDT, CDR2 YNNKEL (reference sequence). The CDR3 is CASSQGQGIKETQYF. CDR3 in DNA: TGTGCCAGCAGCCAAGGGCAGGGGATTAAAGAGACCCAGTACTTC.